This TCR beta chain emerged from a study of OX40 agonist ivuxolimab in advanced cancers. Study context: The diagnoses of dose-escalation patients were hepatocellular carcinoma, melanoma, renal cell or head and neck cancer.

Worth noting for this clone: What it binds is not known.

The study's findings and limits: Among the least clonally expanded were partial responders at 0.1-3.0 mg/kg.

The CDR3 runs 13 residues. Germline V gene data show CDR1 as KGHSH and CDR2 as LQKENI. The V segment lost 6 bases and the J segment 4 bases; nucleotides outside the gene matches: 5. Clones were sequenced by immunoSEQ multiplex PCR, and TCRdb holds only the in-frame ones, with some missing. The sample includes 35,000 to 45,000 clones, 75% to 90% of them seen just once. This sequence joins TRBV18 and TRBJ2-5; 7 nucleotides agree with TRBD1. This material consisted of CD4+ or CD8+ T cells sorted from blood, taken in a trial of the OX40 agonist ivuxolimab. The TCR was taken from an adult with an advanced solid tumor such as melanoma, head and neck, liver or kidney cancer. The CDR3 DNA reads as TGTGCCAGCTCCACGACAGGGCTAGAGACCCAGTACTTC. Translation gives CASSTTGLETQYF.